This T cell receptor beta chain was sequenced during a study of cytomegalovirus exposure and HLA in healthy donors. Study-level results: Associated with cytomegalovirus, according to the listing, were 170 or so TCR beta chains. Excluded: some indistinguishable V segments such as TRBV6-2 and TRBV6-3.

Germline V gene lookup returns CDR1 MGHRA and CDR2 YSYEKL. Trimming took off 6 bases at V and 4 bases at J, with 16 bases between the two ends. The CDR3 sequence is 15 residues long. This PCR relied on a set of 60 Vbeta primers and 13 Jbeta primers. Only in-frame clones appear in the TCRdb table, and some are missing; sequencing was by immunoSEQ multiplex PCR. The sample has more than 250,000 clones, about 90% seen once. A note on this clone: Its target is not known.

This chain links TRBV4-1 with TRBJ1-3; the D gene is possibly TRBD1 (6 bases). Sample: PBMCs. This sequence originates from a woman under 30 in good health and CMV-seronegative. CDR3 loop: CASSSSRGSGNTIYF. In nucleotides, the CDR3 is TGCGCCAGCAGTTCCTCCAGGGGATCCGGAAACACCATATATTTT.